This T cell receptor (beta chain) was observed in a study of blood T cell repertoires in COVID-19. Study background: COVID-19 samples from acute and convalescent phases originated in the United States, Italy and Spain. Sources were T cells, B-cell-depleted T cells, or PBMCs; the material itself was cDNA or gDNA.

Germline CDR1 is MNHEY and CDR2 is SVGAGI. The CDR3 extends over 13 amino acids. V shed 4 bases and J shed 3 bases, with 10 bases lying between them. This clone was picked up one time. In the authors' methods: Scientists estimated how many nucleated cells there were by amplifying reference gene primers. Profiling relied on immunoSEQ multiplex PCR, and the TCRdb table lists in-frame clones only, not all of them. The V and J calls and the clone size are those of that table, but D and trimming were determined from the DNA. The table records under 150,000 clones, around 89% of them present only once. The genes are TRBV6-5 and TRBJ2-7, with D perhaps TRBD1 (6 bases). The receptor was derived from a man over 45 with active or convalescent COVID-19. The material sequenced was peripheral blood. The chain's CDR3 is CASSSTGYYEQYF. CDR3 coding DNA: TGTGCCAGCAGTTCGACAGGTTACTACGAGCAGTACTTC.